The 15 T cell receptor beta chains given below trace back to one sample, sequenced in a study of regulatory T cells in long-lasting Graves disease. Libraries of TCR beta came from iRepertoire HTBI primers plus Arm-PCR of CDR3 regions. TCRdb re-called the multiplex PCR reads through MiXCR, storing one row per CDR3 protein. The data contain 300,000 to 500,000 distinct CDR3 sequences, under 25% of them singletons. Stated time point: persistent/refractory GD, antithyroid drugs over 5 years with positive TRAb. Extracted RNA from PBMCs served as the source of the TCR library. The specimen was peripheral blood mononuclear cells (PBMCs), collected when the disease was refractory, from a patient treated with antithyroid drugs. Source of these receptors: a female donor with Graves disease.

This clonotype was recorded many times. The rearrangement links TRBV19 to TRBJ2-5; 9 bases agree with TRBD1. CDR3 length: 16 residues. The V gene's germline CDR1 is LNHDA and CDR2 SQIVND (reference sequence). After removal of 2 bases from V and 2 bases from J, the junction contained 6 bases not matched to a gene. CDR3 nucleotide sequence: TGTGCCAGTAGTATATTGCCGGGGACAGGGCAAGAGACCCAGTACTTC. Its protein product is CASSILPGTGQETQYF. Variable domain in full (rest from reference TRBV19 and TRBJ2-5): DGGITQSPKYLFRKEGQNVTLSCEQNLNHDAMYWYRQDPGQGLRLIYYSQIVNDFQKGDIAEGYSVSREKKESFPLTVTSAQKNPTAFYLCASSILPGTGQETQYFGPGTRLLVL.

The chain uses TRBV6-1 and TRBJ1-6, with D possibly TRBD1 on 6 matching bases. Trimming cost V 4 bases and J 0 bases, with 16 bases left between them. Per germline, CDR1 MNHNS and CDR2 SASEGT. CDR3 length equals 18 residues. CDR3 sequence (DNA): TGTGCCAGCAGTGGTCGTGGGGGCCCAGGCTCCTATAATTCACCCCTCCACTTT. Its translation: CASSGRGGPGSYNSPLHF.

The gene calls are TRBV19 and TRBJ1-6, with D unresolved. Per the germline V gene, CDR1 is LNHDA and CDR2 is SQIVND (reference sequence). This CDR3 has 13 amino acids. V shed 5 bases and J shed 8 bases, with 10 bases lying between them. The CDR3 DNA sequence: TGTGCCAGTAGTGCCACGGGAGATTCACCCCTCCACTTT. Amino acid sequence: CASSATGDSPLHF.

This clonotype was observed at least ten times. The gene calls are TRBV2 and TRBJ1-2, with 7 nucleotides matching TRBD1. Per germline, CDR1 SNHLY and CDR2 FYNNEI. V lost 5 bases to trimming and J lost 1 base; unmatched junction nucleotides: 4. The CDR3 loop spans 14 amino acids. The CDR3 is CASSLGQNNYGYTF. For the CDR3, the DNA is TGTGCCAGCAGTCTGGGACAGAATAACTATGGCTACACCTTC.

This chain connects TRBV6-1 to TRBJ2-1; D gene ambiguous. This CDR3 region has 13 residues. V lost 5 bases to trimming and J lost 12 bases, with 17 bases between them. Germline values: CDR1 MNHNS, CDR2 SASEGT. As DNA, the CDR3 is TGTGCCAGCAGTCTGAAGTGGTCTCGACGGCAGTTCTTC. Translated: CASSLKWSRRQFF.

Worth noting for this clonotype: Because it lacks the conserved phenylalanine or tryptophan at the end, this CDR3 is likely a read error. The chain uses TRBV12-3 or TRBV12-4 and TRBJ2-5; D is undetermined. The CDR3 is 13 residues long. Deletions cut 2 bases from V and 11 bases from J, with 15 bases between. The CDR3 sequence is CASSLTGVSEQYS. CDR3 in DNA: TGTGCCAGCAGTTTAACCGGAGTTAGTGAGCAGTACTCC.

Concerning this clonotype itself: This clone may be a read error of a much larger clone one base away. The chain has TRBV27 and TRBJ1-2; a weak D match, TRBD1 (6 bases). This CDR3 has 15 residues. V gave up 0 bases and J gave up 2 bases, with 10 bases separating them. Germline CDR1 reads MNHEY; CDR2 reads SMNVEV (reference sequence). The CDR3 loop is CASSLSGDTNYGYTF. The DNA for the CDR3 is TGTGCCAGCAGTTTATCCGGGGACACCAACTATGGCTACACCTTC.

A word on this clonotype: A much bigger clone sits one base away, suggesting this may be a read error. The chain employs TRBV6-1 and TRBJ2-7; the match to TRBD1 covers 7 bases. With V trimmed by 3 bases and J by 6 bases, 11 bases remained unmatched. The germline gives CDR1 MNHNS, CDR2 SASEGT. There are 15 residues in the CDR3. Here the CDR3 reads CASSDPGTAPCEQYF. For the CDR3, the DNA is TGTGCCAGCAGTGACCCCGGGACAGCCCCCTGCGAGCAGTACTTC.

V gene TRBV6-1 combines with J gene TRBJ2-5; 10 bases fit TRBD2. The CDR3 extends over 17 amino acids. V lost 6 bases, J lost 5 bases, and 15 bases stayed unmatched. The germline V gene encodes CDR1 MNHNS and CDR2 SASEGT. Written as DNA, the CDR3 is TGTGCCAGCAGACCCCCGGGACTAGCGACGGTGGGGGAGACCCAGTACTTC. It specifies CASRPPGLATVGETQYF.

In its sample, this clonotype was seen a few times. V usage is TRBV19 and J usage is TRBJ1-3; a weak D match, TRBD1 (5 bases). Germline V gene data show CDR1 as LNHDA and CDR2 as SQIVND (reference sequence). Trimming removed 8 bases from V and 2 bases from J, with 16 bases in between. This CDR3 is built from 15 residues. CDR3 in amino acids: CASEEVGAAGNTIYF. Here the CDR3 DNA reads TGTGCCAGTGAAGAGGTAGGGGCAGCTGGAAACACCATATATTTT. The full variable domain, completed using reference TRBV19 and TRBJ1-3, is DGGITQSPKYLFRKEGQNVTLSCEQNLNHDAMYWYRQDPGQGLRLIYYSQIVNDFQKGDIAEGYSVSREKKESFPLTVTSAQKNPTAFYLCASEEVGAAGNTIYFGEGSWLTVV.

The chain links TRBV20-1 to TRBJ1-2, with no clear D. With 5 bases removed from V and 6 bases from J, the gap between germline ends came to 10 bases. The CDR3 is 11 residues long. Germline CDR1 DFQATT, CDR2 SNEGSKA (reference sequence). The CDR3 DNA is TGCAGTGCTGAGGGAACTAATGGCTACACCTTC. Its translation is CSAEGTNGYTF.

A few counts support this clonotype. This rearrangement joins TRBV7-6 to TRBJ2-7, with a possible D match to TRBD1 (5 bases). The V end lost 8 bases, the J end lost 5 bases, and 25 bases lay between the germline ends. The CDR3 loop spans 16 amino acids. Germline values: CDR1 SGHVS, CDR2 FNYEAQ. The DNA for the CDR3 is TGTGCCAGCGGAATCGATCAGGGTAGTTCGGCAGACGAGCAGTACTTC. Residues: CASGIDQGSSADEQYF.

J is TRBJ2-7 and V is TRBV10-3; TRBD2 matches 10 bases. CDR3 length: 15 amino acids. Trimming at V came to 2 bases and at J to 6 bases, leaving 7 bases not matched to a gene. Looked up from germline, CDR1 is ENHRY and CDR2 is SYGVKD. Here the CDR3 reads CAISEALAGVLEQYF. The DNA for the CDR3 is TGTGCCATCAGTGAGGCCCTAGCGGGAGTTCTCGAGCAGTACTTC.

This clonotype was counted many times. This chain uses TRBV2 with TRBJ1-1; D call uncertain. Germline CDR1 reads SNHLY; CDR2 reads FYNNEI. The CDR3 is 14 residues long. Trimming left V 6 bases short and J 0 bases short, with 11 bases between. DNA for the CDR3: TGTGCCAGCAGAGACTGGAACATGAACACTGAAGCTTTCTTT. It translates to CASRDWNMNTEAFF.

This clonotype was detected many times. The chain combines TRBV6-5 with TRBJ1-5; unclear D gene. Germline V CDR1 and CDR2: MNHEY, SVGAGI. The CDR3 sequence is 13 residues long. V was trimmed by 0 bases and J by 8 bases, leaving 8 bases between them. The CDR3 is CASSYSRVEPQHF. CDR3 nucleotide sequence: TGTGCCAGCAGTTACTCGCGGGTGGAGCCCCAGCATTTT.